This TCR beta chain appears in the sequencing data of a study of identical twins. As regards this clonotype: The target antigen is unknown.

Whole-study results and caveats: Donors were not followed over many years; analysis was cross-sectional.

With template switching, a universal primer site was added, and the cDNA carried unique molecular identifiers. TCRdb recomputed calls from the 5' RACE reads with MiXCR, one row per CDR3 protein. The profile shows about 470,000 distinct CDR3 sequences, 24% of them singletons. Looked up from germline, CDR1 is DFQATT and CDR2 is SNEGSKA (reference sequence). The CDR3 spans 16 residues. V shed 3 bases and J 1 base; nucleotides not matched to a gene: 5. The sample was also linked to a second study, of T cells expressing NK-cell markers. That paper notes: HCMV seropositivity marked most of the eight sequenced donors; one was seronegative.

Sequenced input: CD4+ T cells sorted from blood. The chain employs TRBV20-1 and TRBJ2-4, with 11 bases that match TRBD2. The clonotype comes from a woman aged 18-30 years in good health. As DNA, the CDR3 is TGCAGTGCTAGGCCAGTAGCGGGAGGGGCCAAAAACATTCAGTACTTC. Its protein is CSARPVAGGAKNIQYF.